Described below is a single TCR beta chain sequence and its context. Its specificity is unknown. The same CDR3 also results from other DNA sequences found in this sample. CD8 cells regarded as naive lacked CD45RO, were positively chosen for CCR7, and omitted terminally differentiated effector memory CD45RA+ cells. Germline V gives CDR1 MNHEY, CDR2 SVGAGI. V was clipped by 2 bases and J by 1 base, with 5 bases between them. This CDR3 region has 13 residues. This specimen belongs to a study of shared clonotypes between healthy human individuals. About the research overall: The donor group consisted of a couple of women and three men, aged 18 to 49. Notes on the study in general: Naive subsets generally had larger estimated richness than memory subsets. Shared clonotypes across all four donors exceeded non-shared ones in generation probability.

Deep-level running was used for the assay. Produced via immunoSEQ multiplex PCR; TCRdb's table is partial and in-frame only. The sample has a few million clones; roughly 93% are singletons. Sequenced input: naive CD8+ T cells from PBMCs. The TCR sequence derives from a man between 18 and 29 years old in good health. Some clones in this sample may be carry-over from other donors' samples. The gene calls are TRBV6-5 and TRBJ1-1, with D unresolved. The CDR3 protein is CASSYGPNTEAFF. CDR3 DNA sequence: TGTGCCAGCAGTTACGGTCCGAACACTGAAGCTTTCTTT.